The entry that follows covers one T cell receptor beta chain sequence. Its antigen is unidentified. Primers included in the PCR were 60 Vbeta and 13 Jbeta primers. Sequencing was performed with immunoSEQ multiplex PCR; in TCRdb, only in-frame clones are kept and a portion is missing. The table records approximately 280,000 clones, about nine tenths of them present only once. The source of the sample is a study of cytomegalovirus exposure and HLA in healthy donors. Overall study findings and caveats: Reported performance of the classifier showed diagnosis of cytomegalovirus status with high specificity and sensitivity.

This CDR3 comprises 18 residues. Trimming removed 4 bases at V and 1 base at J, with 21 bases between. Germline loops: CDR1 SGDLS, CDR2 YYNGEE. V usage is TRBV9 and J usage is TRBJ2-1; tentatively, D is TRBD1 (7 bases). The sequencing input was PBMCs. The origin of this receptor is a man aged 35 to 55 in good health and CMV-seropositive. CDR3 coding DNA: TGTGCCAGCAGCCCACGGGATCGGCGGGACAGTTCCTACAATGAGCAGTTCTTC. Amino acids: CASSPRDRRDSSYNEQFF.